The 21 T cell receptor beta chains given below trace back to one sample, sequenced in a study of blood T cell repertoires in COVID-19. TCRdb keeps only in-frame clones here, not all; method: immunoSEQ multiplex PCR. The sample shows just over 300,000 clones, about nine tenths of them seen only once. The sequenced material came from PBMCs or T cells enriched from blood (not recorded which). Source of these receptors: a woman aged 18-29 years who had recovered from COVID-19.

The gene calls are TRBV7-2 and TRBJ2-7, with D perhaps matching TRBD2 (6 bases). Germline CDR1 and CDR2: SGHTA and FQGNSA. The CDR3 spans 14 residues. V lost 1 base, J lost 4 bases, and 11 bases lay in between. Here the CDR3 reads CASSLGGRKYEQYF. CDR3 coding DNA: TGTGCCAGCAGCTTAGGTGGGAGGAAATACGAGCAGTACTTC. The full variable domain, with the rest looked up from reference TRBV7-2 and TRBJ2-7, is GAGVSQSPSNKVTEKGKDVELRCDPISGHTALYWYRQSLGQGLEFLIYFQGNSAPDKSGLPSDRFSAERTGGSVSTLTIQRTQQEDSAVYLCASSLGGRKYEQYFGPGTRLTVT.

V gene TRBV6-4 combines with J gene TRBJ2-1, with D possibly matching TRBD2 (5 bases). The CDR3 is 13 residues long. The ends were cut back, 4 bases at V and 4 bases at J, with 8 bases in the middle. Germline V gene data show CDR1 as MRHNA and CDR2 as SNTAGT. As DNA, the CDR3 is TGTGCCAGCAGTGTGGACTCTTACAATGAGCAGTTCTTC. Its protein product is CASSVDSYNEQFF.

This clone was counted only a few times. The chain carries TRBV7-2 and TRBJ1-1; 7 bases agree with TRBD1. The CDR3 length is 14 residues. J gave up 5 bases and V 2 bases, and 5 bases lay outside the gene matches. Germline-derived CDR1 and CDR2 are SGHTA and FQGNSA. The CDR3 reads CASSLRGRGTEAFF. The CDR3 DNA reads TGTGCCAGCAGCTTACGGGGCAGGGGGACTGAAGCTTTCTTT.

This chain uses TRBV6-2 or TRBV6-3 with TRBJ1-5; unclear D gene. The germline V gene has CDR1 MNHEY and CDR2 SVGEGT. Trimming stripped 5 bases from V and 3 bases from J, with 14 bases between. The CDR3 is 15 amino acids. CDR3: CASSHGLGSNQPQHF. In DNA, the CDR3 is TGTGCCAGCAGTCACGGACTGGGGTCCAATCAGCCCCAGCATTTT.

The chain recombines TRBV19 with TRBJ2-1; D gene unclear. CDR3 length: 16 amino acids. The germline V gene has CDR1 LNHDA and CDR2 SQIVND (reference sequence). V lost 5 bases and J 4 bases, leaving 18 bases between the germline ends. CDR3 in amino acids: CASSAVGHSLYNEQFF. The CDR3 nucleotides are TGTGCCAGTAGTGCGGTCGGCCACTCACTGTACAATGAGCAGTTCTTC.

The chain uses TRBV28 and TRBJ1-2; the D is unclear. The ends were cut back, 3 bases at V and 1 base at J, with 18 bases in the middle. The CDR3 loop spans 17 amino acids. CDR1 is MDHEN, CDR2 SYDVKM, per germline. CDR3 in amino acids: CASSLSAGNRRNYGYTF. The CDR3 DNA reads as TGTGCCAGCAGTTTGTCTGCCGGGAACCGCCGTAACTATGGCTACACCTTC.

The gene calls are TRBV19 and TRBJ1-2; 9 nucleotides align to TRBD1. V was pared by 5 bases and J by 6 bases, with 7 bases of the junction left unmatched. There are 14 residues in the CDR3. From germline, CDR1 is LNHDA and CDR2 SQIVND (reference sequence). For the CDR3, the DNA is TGTGCCAGTAGTGGAATCCGGGACAGGGATGGCTACACCTTC. Its translation: CASSGIRDRDGYTF.

The V and J genes are TRBV5-5 and TRBJ2-2; tentative D call: TRBD1 (6 bases). The germline V gene encodes CDR1 SGHKS and CDR2 YYEKEE (reference sequence). The CDR3 spans 16 residues. V dropped 4 bases and J dropped 1 base, with 14 bases sitting between them. The CDR3, as DNA: TGTGCCAGCAGCGATCTAGGACAGTTGAACACCGGGGAGCTGTTTTTT. This gives the protein CASSDLGQLNTGELFF.

The CDR3 DNA is TGTGCCAGCAGCTTGGCGAGGGACAGGGTCAATGAGCAGTTCTTC. Its protein product is CASSLARDRVNEQFF. J is TRBJ2-1 and V is TRBV7-2, with 9 nucleotides matching TRBD1. Germline lookup yields CDR1 SGHTA and CDR2 FQGNSA. The CDR3 contains 15 residues. V trimming: 3 bases; J trimming: 6 bases; junction bases outside the gene matches: 6.

The chain combines TRBV6-2 or TRBV6-3 with TRBJ2-7; 10 nucleotides match TRBD1. CDR3 length: 15 residues. Germline CDR1 and CDR2: MNHEY and SVGEGT. With V trimmed by 5 bases and J by 5 bases, 9 bases remained unmatched. The CDR3 loop reads CASSQGTGVRNEQYF. Written as DNA, the CDR3 is TGTGCCAGCAGTCAGGGGACAGGGGTAAGGAACGAGCAGTACTTC.

The CDR3 loop reads CASSTVNEQYF. The CDR3 region has the DNA TGTGCCAGTAGTACAGTTAACGAGCAGTACTTC. The genes are TRBV19 and TRBJ2-7; D remains ambiguous. From germline, CDR1 is LNHDA and CDR2 SQIVND (reference sequence). The CDR3 is 11 residues long. The V end was cut by 4 bases, the J end by 5 bases, with 6 bases between. Supplemented by reference TRBV19 and TRBJ2-7, the full variable domain reads DGGITQSPKYLFRKEGQNVTLSCEQNLNHDAMYWYRQDPGQGLRLIYYSQIVNDFQKGDIAEGYSVSREKKESFPLTVTSAQKNPTAFYLCASSTVNEQYFGPGTRLTVT.

The chain employs TRBV5-1 and TRBJ1-1, with D tentatively TRBD1 (5 bases). CDR1 and CDR2 (germline): SGHRS, YFSETQ. This CDR3 is built from 14 residues. V lost 0 bases, J lost 3 bases, and 9 bases lay in between. The CDR3 nucleotides read TGCGCCAGCAGCTTGGCCGGGGGTGACACTGAAGCTTTCTTT. This translates into CASSLAGGDTEAFF.

The gene calls are TRBV19 and TRBJ1-2; D is undetermined. The CDR3 is 15 residues long. Looked up from germline, CDR1 is LNHDA and CDR2 is SQIVND (reference sequence). The germline V and J ends were trimmed by 3 bases and 0 bases, with 11 bases remaining between them. The CDR3 DNA is TGTGCCAGTAGTATGGTGGGCATCTCTAACTATGGCTACACCTTC. Encoded protein: CASSMVGISNYGYTF.

This clone was seen a single time. The V gene is TRBV5-6, the J gene TRBJ1-2, with D possibly matching TRBD1 (5 bases). The CDR3 runs 18 residues. Deletions cut 0 bases from V and 5 bases from J, with 23 bases between. Germline V CDR1 and CDR2: SGHDT, YYEEEE. CDR3 region: CASSLVLGLLSAQYGYTF. The CDR3 DNA reads TGTGCCAGCAGCTTGGTTTTGGGGCTATTGTCTGCGCAATATGGCTACACCTTC.

The rearrangement joins TRBV7-9 to TRBJ2-3, with D maybe TRBD2 (7 bases). CDR1 and CDR2 from the germline V gene are SEHNR and FQNEAQ (reference sequence). V lost 5 bases and J lost 2, with 17 bases in between. CDR3 length: 16 amino acids. Written as DNA, the CDR3 is TGTGCCAGCAGCACATACGGGGGGCAGGACACAGATACGCAGTATTTT. It encodes CASSTYGGQDTDTQYF. Supplemented by reference TRBV7-9 and TRBJ2-3, the full variable domain reads DTGVSQNPRHKITKRGQNVTFRCDPISEHNRLYWYRQTLGQGPEFLTYFQNEAQLEKSRLLSDRFSAERPKGSFSTLEIQRTEQGDSAMYLCASSTYGGQDTDTQYFGPGTRLTVL.

The gene calls are TRBV9 and TRBJ2-3; TRBD2 matches 8 bases. CDR1 and CDR2 (germline): SGDLS, YYNGEE. Trimming removed 0 bases from V and 4 bases from J; junction bases left unmatched: 10. This CDR3 has 17 amino acids. CDR3 loop: CASSVAGSGLVADTQYF. The CDR3 nucleotides read TGTGCCAGCAGCGTAGCTGGCTCGGGACTAGTGGCAGATACGCAGTATTTT.

The gene calls are TRBV7-2 and TRBJ2-3; tentatively, D is TRBD2 (7 bases). CDR1 is SGHTA, CDR2 FQGNSA, per germline. CDR3 length: 17 residues. V was shortened by 1 base and J by 6 bases, with 20 bases between the two germline ends. CDR3 sequence: CASSLGNRARGADTQYF. DNA of the CDR3: TGTGCCAGCAGCTTAGGTAACCGCGCCCGGGGGGCTGATACGCAGTATTTT.

The V call is TRBV7-6, the J call TRBJ2-1, with 8 bases lining up with TRBD2. The CDR3 sequence is 18 residues long. V lost 3 bases, J lost 2 bases, and 12 bases stayed unmatched. CDR1 and CDR2 from the germline V gene are SGHVS and FNYEAQ. The CDR3 nucleotides read TGTGCCAGCAGCTTTAAGACTAGCGCTGTGAAAGCCTACAATGAGCAGTTCTTC. Its protein product is CASSFKTSAVKAYNEQFF.

This chain links TRBV6-2 or TRBV6-3 with TRBJ1-6, with no clear D. Germline loops: CDR1 MNHEY, CDR2 SVGEGT. The CDR3 totals 14 residues. V shed 2 bases and J shed 10 bases, with 12 bases lying between them. CDR3 bases: TGTGCCAGCAGTTACCGGGGAGAGGGATCACCCCTCCACTTT. Its protein is CASSYRGEGSPLHF.

V is TRBV7-2 and J is TRBJ1-2, with D perhaps matching TRBD1 (5 bases). Germline CDR1 is SGHTA and CDR2 is FQGNSA. Trimming cost V 0 bases and J 8 bases, with 13 bases left between them. There are 14 residues in the CDR3. The CDR3 sequence: CASSLATGVPGYTF. CDR3 nucleotides: TGTGCCAGCAGCTTAGCCACGGGGGTACCGGGCTACACCTTC.

The genes are TRBV5-1 and TRBJ2-4; D unclear. Between the trimmed V and J ends, which lost 1 base and 2 bases, there was a span of 10 bases. Germline V gives CDR1 SGHRS, CDR2 YFSETQ. This CDR3 is 15 amino acids long. The CDR3 here is CASSLYDNTKNIQYF. In DNA form, the CDR3 reads TGCGCCAGCAGCTTGTACGACAACACCAAAAACATTCAGTACTTC.